This TCR beta chain was identified in a study of control samples from healthy donors and cancer patients. The data were produced by immunoSEQ multiplex PCR, yet TCRdb's version contains in-frame clones alone and is incomplete. The table has 53,000 or so clones, about 90% seen once. The CDR3 covers 15 residues. The V gene lost 4 bases and the J gene lost 0 bases, with 12 bases spanning the gap. The germline gives CDR1 KGHDR, CDR2 SFDVKD. This sequence originates from a man aged 55 to 70 with head and neck cancer. The sample comprised PBMCs. This chain joins TRBV24-1 and TRBJ2-7; D is unresolved. The DNA for the CDR3 is TGTGCCACCAGTGACCCCACAACAAACTCCTACGAGCAGTACTTC. This sequence encodes CATSDPTTNSYEQYF.